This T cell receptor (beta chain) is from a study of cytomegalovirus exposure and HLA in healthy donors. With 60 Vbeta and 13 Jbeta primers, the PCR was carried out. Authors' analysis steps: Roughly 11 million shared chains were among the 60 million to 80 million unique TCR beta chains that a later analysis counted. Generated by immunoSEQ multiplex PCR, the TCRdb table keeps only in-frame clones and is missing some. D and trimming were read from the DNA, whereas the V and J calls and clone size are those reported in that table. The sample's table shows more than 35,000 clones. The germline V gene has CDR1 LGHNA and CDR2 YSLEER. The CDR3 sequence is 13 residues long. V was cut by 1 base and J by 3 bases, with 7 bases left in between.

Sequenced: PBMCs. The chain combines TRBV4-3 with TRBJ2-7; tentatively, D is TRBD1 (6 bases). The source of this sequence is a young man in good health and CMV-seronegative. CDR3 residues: CASSQVQGYEQYF. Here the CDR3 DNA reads TGCGCCAGCAGCCAAGTACAGGGCTACGAGCAGTACTTC.